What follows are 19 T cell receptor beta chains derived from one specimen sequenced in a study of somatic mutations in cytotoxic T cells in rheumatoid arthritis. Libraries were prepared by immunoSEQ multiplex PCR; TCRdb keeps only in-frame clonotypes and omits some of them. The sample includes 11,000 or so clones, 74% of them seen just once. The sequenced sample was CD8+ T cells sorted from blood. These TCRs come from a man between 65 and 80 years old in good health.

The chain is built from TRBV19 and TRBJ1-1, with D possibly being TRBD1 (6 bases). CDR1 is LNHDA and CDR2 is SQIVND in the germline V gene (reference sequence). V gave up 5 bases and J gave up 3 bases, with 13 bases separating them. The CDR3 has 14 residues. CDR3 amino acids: CASSLGGVDTEAFF. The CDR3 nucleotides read TGTGCCAGTAGTTTAGGGGGGGTGGACACTGAAGCTTTCTTT.

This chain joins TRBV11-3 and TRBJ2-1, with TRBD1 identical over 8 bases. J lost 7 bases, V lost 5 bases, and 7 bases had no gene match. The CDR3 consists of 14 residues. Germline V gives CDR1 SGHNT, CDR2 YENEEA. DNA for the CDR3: TGTGCCAGCAGCCCCGGACAGGGTGGGAATGAGCAGTTCTTC. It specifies CASSPGQGGNEQFF.

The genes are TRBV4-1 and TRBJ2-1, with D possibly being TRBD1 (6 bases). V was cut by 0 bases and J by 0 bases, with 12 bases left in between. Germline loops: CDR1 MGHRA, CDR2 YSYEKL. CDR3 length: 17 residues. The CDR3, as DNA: TGCGCCAGCAGCCAAGATACAGGGCACAGCTCCTACAATGAGCAGTTCTTC. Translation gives CASSQDTGHSSYNEQFF.

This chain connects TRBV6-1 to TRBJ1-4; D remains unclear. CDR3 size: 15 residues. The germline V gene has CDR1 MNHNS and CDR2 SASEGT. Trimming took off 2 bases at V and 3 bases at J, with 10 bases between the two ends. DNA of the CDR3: TGTGCCAGCAGTGAATCCGCGGGCTCTAATGAAAAACTGTTTTTT. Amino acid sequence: CASSESAGSNEKLFF.

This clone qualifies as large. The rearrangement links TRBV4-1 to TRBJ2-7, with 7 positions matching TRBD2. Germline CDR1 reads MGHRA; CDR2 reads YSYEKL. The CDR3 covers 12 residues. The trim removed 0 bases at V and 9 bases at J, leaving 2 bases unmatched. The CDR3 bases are TGCGCCAGCAGCCAAGAGGGCGGGAGGCAGTACTTC. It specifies CASSQEGGRQYF.

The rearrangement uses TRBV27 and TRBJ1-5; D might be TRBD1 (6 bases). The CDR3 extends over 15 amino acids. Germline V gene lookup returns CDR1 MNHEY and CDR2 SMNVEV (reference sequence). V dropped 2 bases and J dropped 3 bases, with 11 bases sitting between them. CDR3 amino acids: CASSLGGRYNQPQHF. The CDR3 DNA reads TGTGCCAGCAGTTTAGGGGGCAGATACAATCAGCCCCAGCATTTT.

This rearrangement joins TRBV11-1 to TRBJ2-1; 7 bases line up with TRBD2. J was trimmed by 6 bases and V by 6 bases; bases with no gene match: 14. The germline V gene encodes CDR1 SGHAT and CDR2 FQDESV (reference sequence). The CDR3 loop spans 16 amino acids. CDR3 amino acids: CASRGGEGVSFNEQFF. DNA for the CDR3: TGTGCCAGCAGGGGAGGGGAGGGCGTAAGTTTCAATGAGCAGTTCTTC.

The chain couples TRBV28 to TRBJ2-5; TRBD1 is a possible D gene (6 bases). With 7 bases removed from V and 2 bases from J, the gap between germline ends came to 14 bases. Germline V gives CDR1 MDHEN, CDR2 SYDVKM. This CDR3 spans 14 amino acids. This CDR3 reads CASTRDTIQETQYF. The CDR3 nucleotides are TGTGCCAGCACTCGGGACACCATACAAGAGACCCAGTACTTC.

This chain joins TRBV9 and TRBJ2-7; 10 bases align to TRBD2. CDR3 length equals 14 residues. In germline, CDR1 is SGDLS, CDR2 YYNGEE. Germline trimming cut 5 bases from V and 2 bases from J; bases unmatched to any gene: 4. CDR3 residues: CASSSSGGAYEQYF. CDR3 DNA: TGTGCCAGCAGTTCAAGCGGGGGGGCCTACGAGCAGTACTTC.

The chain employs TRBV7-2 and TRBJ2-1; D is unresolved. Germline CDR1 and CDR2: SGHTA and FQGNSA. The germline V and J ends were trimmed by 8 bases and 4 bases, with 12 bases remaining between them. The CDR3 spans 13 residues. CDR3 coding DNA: TGTGCCAGCCCCGTATCACCTTACAATGAGCAGTTCTTC. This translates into CASPVSPYNEQFF. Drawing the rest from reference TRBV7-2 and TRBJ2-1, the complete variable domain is GAGVSQSPSNKVTEKGKDVELRCDPISGHTALYWYRQSLGQGLEFLIYFQGNSAPDKSGLPSDRFSAERTGGSVSTLTIQRTQQEDSAVYLCASPVSPYNEQFFGPGTRLTVL.

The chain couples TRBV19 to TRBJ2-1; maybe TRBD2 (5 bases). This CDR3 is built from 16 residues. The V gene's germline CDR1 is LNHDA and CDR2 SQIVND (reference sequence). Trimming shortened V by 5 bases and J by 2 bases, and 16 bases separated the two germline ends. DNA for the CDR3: TGTGCCAGTAGTCATGGCGGGTCAAACCCCTACAATGAGCAGTTCTTC. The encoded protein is CASSHGGSNPYNEQFF.

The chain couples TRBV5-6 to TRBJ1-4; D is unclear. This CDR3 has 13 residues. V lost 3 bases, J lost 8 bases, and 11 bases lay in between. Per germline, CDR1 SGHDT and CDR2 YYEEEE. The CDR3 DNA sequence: TGTGCCAGCAGCTCCGGGTGGGAAGAAAAACTGTTTTTT. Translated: CASSSGWEEKLFF. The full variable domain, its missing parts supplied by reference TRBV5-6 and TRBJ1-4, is DAGVTQSPTHLIKTRGQQVTLRCSPKSGHDTVSWYQQALGQGPQFIFQYYEEEERQRGNFPDRFSGHQFPNYSSELNVNALLLGDSALYLCASSSGWEEKLFFGSGTQLSVL.

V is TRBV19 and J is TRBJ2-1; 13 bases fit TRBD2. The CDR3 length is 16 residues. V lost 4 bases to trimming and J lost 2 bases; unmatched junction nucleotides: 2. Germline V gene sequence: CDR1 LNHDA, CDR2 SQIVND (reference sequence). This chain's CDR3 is CASSTGTSGTYNEQFF. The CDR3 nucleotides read TGTGCCAGTAGTACCGGGACTAGCGGGACCTACAATGAGCAGTTCTTC.

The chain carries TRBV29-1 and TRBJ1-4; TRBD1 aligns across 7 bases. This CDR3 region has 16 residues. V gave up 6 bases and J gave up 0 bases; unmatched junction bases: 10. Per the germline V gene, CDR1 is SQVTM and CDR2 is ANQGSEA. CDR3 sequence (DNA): TGCAGCGTATCCGGGACAGATATTGCAACTAATGAAAAACTGTTTTTT. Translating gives CSVSGTDIATNEKLFF.

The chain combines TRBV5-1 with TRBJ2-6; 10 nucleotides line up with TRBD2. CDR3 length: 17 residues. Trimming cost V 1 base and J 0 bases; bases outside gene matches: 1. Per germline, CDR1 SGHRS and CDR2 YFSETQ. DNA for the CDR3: TGCGCCAGCAGCTTGACTAGCGGGAACTCTGGGGCCAACGTCCTGACTTTC. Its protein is CASSLTSGNSGANVLTF.

The CDR3 spells CASRKGLAGRNEQFF. CDR3 sequence (DNA): TGTGCCAGCAGGAAAGGACTAGCGGGACGCAATGAGCAGTTCTTC. The J gene is TRBJ2-1, the V gene TRBV5-5; TRBD2 aligns across 12 bases. Germline values: CDR1 SGHKS, CDR2 YYEKEE (reference sequence). J lost 6 bases, V lost 5 bases, and 6 bases had no gene match. This CDR3 is built from 15 residues.

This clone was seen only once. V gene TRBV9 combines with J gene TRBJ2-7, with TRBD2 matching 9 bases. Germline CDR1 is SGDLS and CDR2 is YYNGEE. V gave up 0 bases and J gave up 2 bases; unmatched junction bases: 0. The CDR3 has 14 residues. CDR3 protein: CASSVGGRAYEQYF. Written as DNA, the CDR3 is TGTGCCAGCAGCGTAGGCGGGAGGGCCTACGAGCAGTACTTC.

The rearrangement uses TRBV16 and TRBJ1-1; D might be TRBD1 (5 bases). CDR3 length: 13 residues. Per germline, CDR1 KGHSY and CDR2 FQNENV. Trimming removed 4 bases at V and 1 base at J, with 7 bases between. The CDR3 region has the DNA TGTGCCAGCAGCCCTGGACAGAACACTGAAGCTTTCTTT. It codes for CASSPGQNTEAFF.

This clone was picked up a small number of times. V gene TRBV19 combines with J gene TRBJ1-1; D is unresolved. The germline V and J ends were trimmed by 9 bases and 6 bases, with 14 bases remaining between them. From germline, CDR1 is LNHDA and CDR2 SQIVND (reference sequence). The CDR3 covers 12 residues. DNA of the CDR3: TGTGCCAGCCGGGGAGGAATCGCTGAAGCTTTCTTT. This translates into CASRGGIAEAFF.